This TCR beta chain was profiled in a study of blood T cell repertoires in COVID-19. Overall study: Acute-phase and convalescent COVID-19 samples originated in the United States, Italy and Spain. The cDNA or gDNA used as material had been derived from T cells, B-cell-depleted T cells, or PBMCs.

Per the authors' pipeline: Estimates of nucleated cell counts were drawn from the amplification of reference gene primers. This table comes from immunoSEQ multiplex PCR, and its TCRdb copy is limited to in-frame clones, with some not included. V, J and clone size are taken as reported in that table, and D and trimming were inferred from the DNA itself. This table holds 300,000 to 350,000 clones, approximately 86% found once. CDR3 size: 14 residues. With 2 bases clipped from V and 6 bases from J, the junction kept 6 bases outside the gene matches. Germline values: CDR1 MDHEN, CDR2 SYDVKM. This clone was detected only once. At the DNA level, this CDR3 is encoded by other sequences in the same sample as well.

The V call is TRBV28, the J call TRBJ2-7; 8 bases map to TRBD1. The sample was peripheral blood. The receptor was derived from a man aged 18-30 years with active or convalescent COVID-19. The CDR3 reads CASSLLRTGIEQYF. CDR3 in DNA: TGTGCCAGCAGTTTACTACGGACAGGGATCGAGCAGTACTTC.